The present T cell receptor beta chain was sequenced within a study of molecular identifiers for immune sequencing clone quantification. Study outcomes and limitations: Underestimated sizes of highly expanded clones could result from identical TCR molecules that share a barcode. Spiked Jurkat TCR RNA originating from one cell could reportedly be identified amid 850,000 to 1,000,000 naive cells.

In this sample, this clonotype turned up many times. The antigen is not known. CDR3 length: 13 amino acids. Germline V gene sequence: CDR1 SGHTA, CDR2 FQGTGA. V lost 6 bases to trimming and J lost 7 bases, with 13 bases between them. The sorting of naive CD8 T cells used the CD8+CD4-CCR7+CD45RA+ phenotype. TCRdb analysed the PCR reads with MiXCR anew, one entry per CDR3 protein. The repertoire includes about 630,000 distinct CDR3 sequences, about 25% of them detected once, and 0.6% to 0.9% sits in the top ten. Sequences were obtained from naive CD8+ T cells from blood, with Jurkat cell RNA spiked in. Subset defined: FACS-sorted CD8+CD4-CCR7+CD45RA+ naive T cells. The chain has TRBV7-3 and TRBJ1-5; D is uncertain. The sequence derives from a human donor in good health. Some libraries in this study had Jurkat cell RNA spiked in. The CDR3 spells CASSPYQGQPQHF. CDR3 sequence (DNA): TGTGCCAGCAGTCCCTACCAAGGCCAGCCCCAGCATTTT.